This T cell receptor beta chain was found in a study of T cells and Merkel cell carcinoma outcomes. This clone showed up just once. Its antigen is unknown. The germline gene is not matched at one end of the junction; a read error may be the cause. Generated by immunoSEQ multiplex PCR, the TCRdb table keeps only in-frame clones and is missing some. Of a few thousand clones listed, 85% to 90% are singletons. Study-wide results and limits: Merkel cell carcinoma outcomes were reportedly predicted by repertoire and T-cell density.

Germline lookup yields CDR1 SGHRS and CDR2 YFSETQ. The CDR3 extends over 16 amino acids. The chain uses TRBV5-1 and TRBJ2-3; D remains unclear. This clonotype was obtained from a human donor with Merkel cell carcinoma. Specimen: tumor tissue from Merkel cell carcinoma. The chain's CDR3 is CANSLVGRRGTDTQYF. The DNA of the CDR3 is TGCGCCAACAGCTTGGTGGGCAGACGGGGCACAGATACGCAGTATTTT.